This is a list of T cell receptor beta chains from one sample in a study of T cells in localized non-small cell lung cancer. TCRdb's copy holds only in-frame clones and misses some; the assay was immunoSEQ multiplex PCR. The sample gives roughly 26,000 clones, more than 65% of which show up once; more than 9% is in the top ten. Sequenced here: peripheral blood, sampled before any cancer treatment. The source of these receptors is a man between 35 and 75 years old with stage III squamous cell lung carcinoma. Both conserved end residues are part of each CDR3. The D gene is left open where the match is weak. Some rows mark clone size as missing; the rest say once, few, many or name a class of expanded clone.

V: TRBV28; D: -; size: -; J: TRBJ2-3; DNA: TGTGCCAGCAGTTTATCGTCGAGCTCTAGAGTCAAGTACACAGATACGCAGTATTTT; CDR3: CASSLSSSSRVKYTDTQYF
V: TRBV5-6; D: TRBD1; size: -; J: TRBJ2-1; DNA: TGTGCCAGCAGCCCTACCATGACAGGGCGGGACAATGAGCAGTTCTTC; CDR3: CASSPTMTGRDNEQFF
V: TRBV9; D: -; size: -; J: TRBJ2-1; DNA: TGTGCCAGCAGCGTTTGGGGCCAAGACTACAATGAGCAGTTCTTC; CDR3: CASSVWGQDYNEQFF
V: TRBV18; D: TRBD2; size: -; J: TRBJ2-1; DNA: TGTGCCAGCTCACCACCAGCGGGGGGTTCCTACAATGAGCAGTTCTTC; CDR3: CASSPPAGGSYNEQFF
V: TRBV28; D: -; size: -; J: TRBJ2-7; DNA: TGTGCCAGCAGTTTGGTTGGGGATGGAAGCTCCTACGAGCAGTACTTC; CDR3: CASSLVGDGSSYEQYF
V: TRBV6-5; D: TRBD2; size: -; J: TRBJ2-7; DNA: TGTGCCAGCAGTTACAAGTCCCGCGGGGGATACGAGCAGTACTTC; CDR3: CASSYKSRGGYEQYF
V: TRBV6-6; D: TRBD1; size: -; J: TRBJ2-7; DNA: TGTGCCAGCAGTTATGTCCAGGGGGCAACCTACGAGCAGTACTTC; CDR3: CASSYVQGATYEQYF
V: TRBV12-5; D: -; size: -; J: TRBJ1-4; DNA: TGTGCTAGTTCTGATTGGAGTGGGGGTGAAAAACTGTTTTTT; CDR3: CASSDWSGGEKLFF
V: TRBV11-2; D: -; size: -; J: TRBJ2-2; DNA: TGTGCCAGCAGCTTAGTTCCAGGGGCCGGGGAGCTGTTTTTT; CDR3: CASSLVPGAGELFF
V: TRBV2; D: -; size: -; J: TRBJ1-1; DNA: TGTGCCAGCAGTGAAGGGGCCCTTATGAACACTGAAGCTTTCTTT; CDR3: CASSEGALMNTEAFF
V: TRBV18; D: -; size: -; J: TRBJ2-3; DNA: TGTGCCAGCTCACCAAAGGAGGTGGGTACGCAGTATTTT; CDR3: CASSPKEVGTQYF
V: TRBV7-9; D: -; size: once; J: TRBJ2-3; DNA: TGTGCCAGCAGCTCGCGCTCGGATACGCAGTATTTT; CDR3: CASSSRSDTQYF
V: TRBV7-2; D: TRBD2; size: -; J: TRBJ2-1; DNA: TGTGCCAGCAGCTTAAGCGGGGGGGTCTACAATGAGCAGTTCTTC; CDR3: CASSLSGGVYNEQFF
V: TRBV27; D: -; size: -; J: TRBJ1-3; DNA: TGTGCCAGCAGTTTACAGGGCACTTCTGGAAACACCATATATTTT; CDR3: CASSLQGTSGNTIYF
V: TRBV2; D: -; size: -; J: TRBJ2-7; DNA: TGTGCCAGCAATAAACCGGGCTACGAGCAGTACTTC; CDR3: CASNKPGYEQYF
V: TRBV30; D: TRBD2; size: -; J: TRBJ2-3; DNA: TGTGCCTGGACTGCTGAGCGGGGGGGCACAGATACGCAGTATTTT; CDR3: CAWTAERGGTDTQYF
V: TRBV2; D: TRBD1; size: -; J: TRBJ1-2; DNA: TGTGCCAGCAGAGGACAGGGGTTAGATGGCTACACCTTC; CDR3: CASRGQGLDGYTF
V: TRBV11-2; D: TRBD2; size: -; J: TRBJ2-6; DNA: TGTGCCAGCAGCTCTTTAGCGGGAGGGCCGTCCTCTGGGGCCAACGTCCTGACTTTC; CDR3: CASSSLAGGPSSGANVLTF
V: TRBV11-1; D: TRBD2; size: -; J: TRBJ2-1; DNA: TGTGCCAGCAGCTTAGCGGGCGGGAGGGGCTACAATGAGCAGTTCTTC; CDR3: CASSLAGGRGYNEQFF
V: TRBV29-1; D: -; size: -; J: TRBJ2-2; DNA: TGCAGCGTTGGCCCGACAGCACGGACCGGGGAGCTGTTTTTT; CDR3: CSVGPTARTGELFF
V: TRBV5-1; D: -; size: -; J: TRBJ2-5; DNA: TGCGCCAGCAGCTTGGACTCTCTTGCCGAGACCCAGTACTTC; CDR3: CASSLDSLAETQYF
V: TRBV7-6; D: -; size: -; J: TRBJ2-5; DNA: TGTGCCAGCAGCTTTTCCCGCAGGCTGGAGACCCAGTACTTC; CDR3: CASSFSRRLETQYF
V: TRBV2; D: -; size: -; J: TRBJ1-1; DNA: TGTGCCAGCAGTGACGACGACACTGAAGCTTTCTTT; CDR3: CASSDDDTEAFF
V: TRBV2; D: -; size: -; J: TRBJ2-3; DNA: TGTGCCAGCAGTTCAGGGGCGGCAGATACGCAGTATTTT; CDR3: CASSSGAADTQYF
V: TRBV5-6; D: -; size: -; J: TRBJ1-1; DNA: TGTGCCAGCAGCTTGGCCACTGGGATCACTGAAGCTTTCTTT; CDR3: CASSLATGITEAFF
V: TRBV14; D: -; size: -; J: TRBJ2-4; DNA: TGTGCCAGCGGAGTCGGGGGCCGGTGGAACATTCAGTACTTC; CDR3: CASGVGGRWNIQYF
V: TRBV5-4; D: -; size: -; J: TRBJ2-7; DNA: TGTGCCAGCAGCTTGGGTGGGTACGAGCAGTACTTC; CDR3: CASSLGGYEQYF
V: TRBV4-2; D: -; size: -; J: TRBJ1-3; DNA: TGTGCCAGCAGCCAAGAGGGAGGGGGTTCTGGAAACACCATATATTTT; CDR3: CASSQEGGGSGNTIYF
V: TRBV4-2; D: -; size: -; J: TRBJ2-1; DNA: TGTGCCAGCTCGGAAGGGAACAATGAGCAGTTCTTC; CDR3: CASSEGNNEQFF
V: TRBV28; D: TRBD1; size: -; J: TRBJ1-4; DNA: TGTGCCAGCAAGGTTTCCCCTAGGACAGGGGGGGAAAAACTGTTTTTT; CDR3: CASKVSPRTGGEKLFF
V: TRBV19; D: -; size: -; J: TRBJ1-5; DNA: TGTGCCAGTAGTATATGGGGCCCAGGGGTGGGAAATCAGCCCCAGCATTTT; CDR3: CASSIWGPGVGNQPQHF
V: TRBV11-2; D: -; size: -; J: TRBJ2-4; DNA: TGTGCCAGCAGCTTCTCTAGCGTGAGAGCCAAAAACATTCAGTACTTC; CDR3: CASSFSSVRAKNIQYF
V: TRBV9; D: -; size: -; J: TRBJ2-1; DNA: TGTGCCAGCAGCGACGGATTTTCCTACAATGAGCAGTTCTTC; CDR3: CASSDGFSYNEQFF
V: TRBV9; D: TRBD1; size: -; J: TRBJ2-1; DNA: TGTGCCAGCAGCGTAGTAGGACAGGTAAATTCCTACAATGAGCAGTTCTTC; CDR3: CASSVVGQVNSYNEQFF
V: TRBV18; D: TRBD1; size: once; J: TRBJ2-1; DNA: TGTGCCAGCTCACCACTGGGACAGGGGGTCTACAATGAGCAGTTCTTC; CDR3: CASSPLGQGVYNEQFF
V: TRBV29-1; D: -; size: once; J: TRBJ2-1; DNA: TGCAGCGTTGAAGTACCACTTTCTTACAATGAGCAGTTCTTC; CDR3: CSVEVPLSYNEQFF
V: TRBV7-8; D: -; size: once; J: TRBJ1-5; DNA: TGTGCCAGCAGCCCACCCAGGGAACAGCCCCAGCATTTT; CDR3: CASSPPREQPQHF
V: TRBV18; D: -; size: -; J: TRBJ1-2; DNA: TGTGCCAGCTCACTCTCGAAACCCGCTATTGGCTACACCTTC; CDR3: CASSLSKPAIGYTF
V: TRBV29-1; D: -; size: -; J: TRBJ2-1; DNA: TGCAGCGTTGAGGGAGGTAGGGGGGGACCTGCCTACAATGAGCAGTTCTTC; CDR3: CSVEGGRGGPAYNEQFF
V: TRBV7-9; D: -; size: -; J: TRBJ2-3; DNA: TGTGCCAGCAGCCTTAGGTCGCAGAGCACAGATACGCAGTATTTT; CDR3: CASSLRSQSTDTQYF
V: TRBV2; D: TRBD2; size: -; J: TRBJ2-3; DNA: TGTGCCAGCAGTGTGACTAGCGGGAGCACAGATACGCAGTATTTT; CDR3: CASSVTSGSTDTQYF
V: TRBV11-1; D: -; size: -; J: TRBJ2-3; DNA: TGTGCCAGCAGCTTAGGACGCGCAGATACGCAGTATTTT; CDR3: CASSLGRADTQYF
V: TRBV7-8; D: TRBD2; size: -; J: TRBJ2-7; DNA: TGTGCCAGCAGCCCCCGGACTAGCGGGACCAACTACGAGCAGTACTTC; CDR3: CASSPRTSGTNYEQYF
V: TRBV10-3; D: -; size: few; J: TRBJ2-3; DNA: TGTGCCATCAGTGAACCTAGGGCAGATACGCAGTATTTT; CDR3: CAISEPRADTQYF
V: TRBV4-2; D: TRBD1; size: -; J: TRBJ1-6; DNA: TGTGCCAGCAGCCAAGGACAGGGGGCAGACTCACCCCTCCACTTT; CDR3: CASSQGQGADSPLHF
V: TRBV23-1; D: -; size: -; J: TRBJ2-5; DNA: TGCGCCAGCAGTCAATACGGGGGAAGGTCCCAAGAGACCCAGTACTTC; CDR3: CASSQYGGRSQETQYF
V: TRBV11-2; D: -; size: -; J: TRBJ2-2; DNA: TGTGCCAGCAGCTTAACCAGCACCGGGGAGCTGTTTTTT; CDR3: CASSLTSTGELFF
V: TRBV7-2; D: TRBD2; size: -; J: TRBJ2-1; DNA: TGTGCCAGCAGCTTAACCCTAGCGGGTATAGGTCAGTTCTTC; CDR3: CASSLTLAGIGQFF
V: TRBV5-1; D: -; size: -; J: TRBJ2-1; DNA: TGCGCCAGCAGCTGGGAACTATACAATGAGCAGTTCTTC; CDR3: CASSWELYNEQFF
V: TRBV10-1; D: TRBD2; size: -; J: TRBJ2-6; DNA: TGCGCCAGCAGTGGAGGTAGCGGGGTCTCGGGGGCCAACGTCCTGACTTTC; CDR3: CASSGGSGVSGANVLTF
V: TRBV4-2; D: TRBD1; size: -; J: TRBJ1-1; DNA: TGTGCCAGCAGCATTCCAGGGACAGACAACACTGAAGCTTTCTTT; CDR3: CASSIPGTDNTEAFF
V: TRBV29-1; D: -; size: -; J: TRBJ1-1; DNA: TGCAGTTCCACAGGACCTATGAACACTGAAGCTTTCTTT; CDR3: CSSTGPMNTEAFF
V: TRBV6-1; D: TRBD2; size: -; J: TRBJ2-4; DNA: TGTGCCAGCAGTGAATGGACGGGGGGGATAGCCAAAAACATTCAGTACTTC; CDR3: CASSEWTGGIAKNIQYF
V: TRBV9; D: -; size: -; J: TRBJ1-6; DNA: TGTGCCAGCAGCTCTAGGGTGGATTCACCCCTCCACTTT; CDR3: CASSSRVDSPLHF
V: TRBV7-3; D: -; size: -; J: TRBJ2-5; DNA: TGTGCCAGCAGTCCCGGTACGGACAAGCAAGAGACCCAGTACTTC; CDR3: CASSPGTDKQETQYF
V: TRBV5-4; D: -; size: once; J: TRBJ2-2; DNA: TGTGCCAGCACCCCTCGAATGGGATTGAACACCGGGGAGCTGTTTTTT; CDR3: CASTPRMGLNTGELFF
V: TRBV28; D: -; size: few; J: TRBJ2-5; DNA: TGTGCCAGCAGCCAAGGGCTTGAGGAGACCCAGTACTTC; CDR3: CASSQGLEETQYF
V: TRBV5-1; D: -; size: few; J: TRBJ1-1; DNA: TGCGCCAGCAGCTTGGACGGCAGCCGGAACACTGAAGCTTTCTTT; CDR3: CASSLDGSRNTEAFF
V: TRBV14; D: -; size: -; J: TRBJ1-3; DNA: TGTGCCAGCAGCCAACGGCCGAGCTCTGGAAACACCATATATTTT; CDR3: CASSQRPSSGNTIYF
V: TRBV30; D: TRBD2; size: -; J: TRBJ2-1; DNA: TGTGCCGGGGTACTAGCGACCTACAATGAGCAGTTCTTC; CDR3: CAGVLATYNEQFF